This T cell receptor beta chain was observed in a study of T cell responses to AZD1222 COVID-19 vaccine. Whole-study context: Pooling was applied to second doses at about 4 or about 12 weeks. Study-wide results and limits: A reported finding is that nearly half of spike-specific TCRs target unmutated variant regions. Among vaccine-associated CD4 TCRs, coverage spanned spike, with dominance at 160-218 and 743-854. Increased Spike-specific TCR breadth and depth were observed after two AZD1222 doses.

About this clone itself: No antigen is known for it.

Germline lookup yields CDR1 SGHAT and CDR2 FQNNGV. Trimming shortened V by 3 bases and J by 4 bases, and 9 bases separated the two germline ends. The CDR3 spans 13 residues. Libraries were prepared by immunoSEQ multiplex PCR; TCRdb keeps only in-frame clonotypes and omits some of them. The profile covers 70,000 or so clones, with about nine tenths appearing a single time and about 8.2% taken by the ten largest. This rearrangement joins TRBV11-2 to TRBJ1-2, with TRBD1 as a possible D gene (6 bases). The sample here was peripheral blood, taken on day 0 of AZD1222 vaccination. The sequence derives from an adult in good health. The DNA for the CDR3 is TGTGCCAGCAGCTTTGGGGGCGGCTATGGCTACACCTTC. This gives the protein CASSFGGGYGYTF.